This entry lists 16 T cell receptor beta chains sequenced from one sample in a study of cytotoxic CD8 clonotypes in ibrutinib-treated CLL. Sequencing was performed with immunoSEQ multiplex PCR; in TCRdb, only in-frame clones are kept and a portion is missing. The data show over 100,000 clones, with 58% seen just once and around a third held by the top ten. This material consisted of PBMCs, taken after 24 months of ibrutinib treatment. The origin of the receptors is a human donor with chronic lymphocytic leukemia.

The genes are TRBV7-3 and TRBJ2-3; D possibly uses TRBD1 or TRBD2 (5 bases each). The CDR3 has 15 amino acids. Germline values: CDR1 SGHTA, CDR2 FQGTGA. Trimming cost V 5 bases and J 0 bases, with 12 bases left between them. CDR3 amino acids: CASSALGVSTDTQYF. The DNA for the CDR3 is TGTGCCAGCAGCGCATTGGGGGTTAGCACAGATACGCAGTATTTT.

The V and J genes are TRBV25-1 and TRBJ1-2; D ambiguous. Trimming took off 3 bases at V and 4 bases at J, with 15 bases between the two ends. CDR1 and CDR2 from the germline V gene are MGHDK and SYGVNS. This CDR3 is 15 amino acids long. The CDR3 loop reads CASSDPKVGSYGYTF. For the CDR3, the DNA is TGTGCCAGCAGTGATCCCAAAGTTGGTAGCTATGGCTACACCTTC.

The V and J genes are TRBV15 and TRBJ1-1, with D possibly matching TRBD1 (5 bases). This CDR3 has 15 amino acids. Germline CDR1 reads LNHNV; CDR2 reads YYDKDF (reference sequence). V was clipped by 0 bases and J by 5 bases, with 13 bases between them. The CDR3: CATSRDRQGGTEAFF. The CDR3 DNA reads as TGTGCCACCAGCAGAGATCGCCAGGGAGGTACTGAAGCTTTCTTT.

The CDR3 DNA reads TGTGCCAGCAGCTTTGGGGTGGGGGGAGCCTCAAAAGAGACCCAGTACTTC. It translates to CASSFGVGGASKETQYF. V usage is TRBV5-6 and J usage is TRBJ2-5, with a tentative D call TRBD2 (6 bases). The V gene's germline CDR1 is SGHDT and CDR2 YYEEEE. The V gene lost 2 bases and the J gene lost 3 bases, with 20 bases spanning the gap. This CDR3 has 17 amino acids.

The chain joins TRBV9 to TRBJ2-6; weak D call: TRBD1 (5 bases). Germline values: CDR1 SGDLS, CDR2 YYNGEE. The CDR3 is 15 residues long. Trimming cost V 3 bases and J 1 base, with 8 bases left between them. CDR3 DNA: TGTGCCAGCAGCGGGACAACTTCTGGGGCCAACGTCCTGACTTTC. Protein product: CASSGTTSGANVLTF.

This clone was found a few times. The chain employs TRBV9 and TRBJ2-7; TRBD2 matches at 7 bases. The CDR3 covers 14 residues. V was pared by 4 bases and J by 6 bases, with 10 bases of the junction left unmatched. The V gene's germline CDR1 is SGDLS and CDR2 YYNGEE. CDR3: CASSLALTGGEQYF. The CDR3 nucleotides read TGTGCCAGCAGCCTTGCCCTGACGGGAGGCGAGCAGTACTTC.

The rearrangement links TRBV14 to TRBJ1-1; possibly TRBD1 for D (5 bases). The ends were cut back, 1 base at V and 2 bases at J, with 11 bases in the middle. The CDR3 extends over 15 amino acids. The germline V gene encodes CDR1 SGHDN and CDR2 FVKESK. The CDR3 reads CASSQVRGINTEAFF. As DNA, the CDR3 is TGTGCCAGCAGCCAAGTCCGGGGGATTAACACTGAAGCTTTCTTT.

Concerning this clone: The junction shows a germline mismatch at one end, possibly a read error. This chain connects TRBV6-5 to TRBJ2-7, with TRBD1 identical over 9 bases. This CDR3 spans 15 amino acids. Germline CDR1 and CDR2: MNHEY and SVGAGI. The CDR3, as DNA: TGTGCCAGCAGTTACTTAGGGACAGGGTCCTCCGAGCAGTACTTC. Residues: CASSYLGTGSSEQYF.

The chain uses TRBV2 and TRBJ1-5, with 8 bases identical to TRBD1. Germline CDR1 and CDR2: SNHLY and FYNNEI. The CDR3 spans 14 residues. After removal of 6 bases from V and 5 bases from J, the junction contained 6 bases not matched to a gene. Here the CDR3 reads CASSDRGMDQPQHF. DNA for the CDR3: TGTGCCAGCAGCGACAGGGGTATGGATCAGCCCCAGCATTTT.

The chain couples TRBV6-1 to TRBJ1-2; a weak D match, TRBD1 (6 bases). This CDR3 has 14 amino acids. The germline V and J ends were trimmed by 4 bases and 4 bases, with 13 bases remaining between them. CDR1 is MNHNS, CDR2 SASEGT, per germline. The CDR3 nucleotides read TGTGCCAGCAGTGGTCGGACAGCCCCCTATGGCTACACCTTC. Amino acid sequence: CASSGRTAPYGYTF.

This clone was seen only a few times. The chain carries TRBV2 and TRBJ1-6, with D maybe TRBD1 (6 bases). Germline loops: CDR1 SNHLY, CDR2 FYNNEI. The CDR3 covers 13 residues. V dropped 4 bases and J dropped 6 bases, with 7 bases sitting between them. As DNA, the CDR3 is TGTGCCAGCAGTGGACAGGTTAATTCACCCCTCCACTTT. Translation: CASSGQVNSPLHF.

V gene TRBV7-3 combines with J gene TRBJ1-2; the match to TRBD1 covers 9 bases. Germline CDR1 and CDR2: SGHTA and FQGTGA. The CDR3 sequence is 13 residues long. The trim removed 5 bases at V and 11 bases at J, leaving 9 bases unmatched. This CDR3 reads CASSPDRGGGYTF. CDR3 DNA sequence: TGTGCCAGCAGCCCGGACAGGGGCGGGGGGTACACCTTC.

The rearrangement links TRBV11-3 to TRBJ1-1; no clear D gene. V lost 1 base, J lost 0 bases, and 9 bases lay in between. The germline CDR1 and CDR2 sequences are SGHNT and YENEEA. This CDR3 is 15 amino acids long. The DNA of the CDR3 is TGTGCCAGCAGCTTAGGGGCAGTACTGAACACTGAAGCTTTCTTT. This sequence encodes CASSLGAVLNTEAFF.

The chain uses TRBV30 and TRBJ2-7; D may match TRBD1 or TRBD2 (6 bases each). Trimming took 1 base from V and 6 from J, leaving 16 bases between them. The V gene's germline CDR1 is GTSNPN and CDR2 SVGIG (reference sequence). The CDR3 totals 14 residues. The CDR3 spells CAWSAAVGGSEQYF. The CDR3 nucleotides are TGTGCCTGGAGTGCGGCGGTGGGGGGCTCCGAGCAGTACTTC. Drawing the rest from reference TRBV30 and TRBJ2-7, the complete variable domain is SQTIHQWPATLVQPVGSPLSLECTVEGTSNPNLYWYRQAAGRGLQLLFYSVGIGQISSEVPQNLSASRPQDRQFILSSKKLLLSDSGFYLCAWSAAVGGSEQYFGPGTRLTVT.

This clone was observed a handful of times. The chain's CDR3 is CASSALGGRNEQFF. The CDR3 DNA is TGTGCCAGTAGCGCATTAGGGGGTAGGAATGAGCAGTTCTTC. This sequence joins TRBV19 and TRBJ2-1, with D possibly being TRBD1 (6 bases). Trimming cost V 6 bases and J 7 bases, with 16 bases left between them. CDR1 LNHDA and CDR2 SQIVND come from the germline V gene (reference sequence). There are 14 residues in the CDR3.

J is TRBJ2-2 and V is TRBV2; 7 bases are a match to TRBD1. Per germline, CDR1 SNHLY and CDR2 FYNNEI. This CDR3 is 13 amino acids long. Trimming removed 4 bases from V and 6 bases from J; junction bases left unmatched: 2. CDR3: CASSVGQPGELFF. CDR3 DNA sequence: TGTGCCAGCAGTGTGGGACAGCCCGGGGAGCTGTTTTTT.